Listed here are 31 T cell receptor beta chains from one sample, sequenced in a study of blood T cells in healthy people across ages (dated by TCRdb to between 2014 and 2017). Receptor libraries were prepared by 5' RACE. This sample was sequenced with an Illumina HiSeq 2500. The second PCR ran for about 6 to 12 cycles and used a J-beta primer mix along with a sample-barcoded 5' primer. TCRdb redid the processing of the public reads, applying fastp at Q25 and MiXCR, and retained in-frame beta chains. Identical CDR3 proteins give one entry, which carries the most common genes and DNA. Within this sample are more than 600,000 distinct CDR3 sequences, with around a quarter of them counted one time only. Jointly, the top ten make up 9.4% of the sample. These data were also reused for a study on T cells of mothers and their children.

The sample comprised blood. These receptors all come from a boy between 10 and 17 years old in good health.

V usage is TRBV27 and J usage is TRBJ2-2; 8 nucleotides agree with TRBD2. V dropped 0 bases and J dropped 7; count of bases not matched to a gene: 4. The CDR3 sequence is 15 residues long. In germline, CDR1 is MNHEY, CDR2 SMNVEV (reference sequence). Written as DNA, the CDR3 is TGTGCCAGCAGTTTATCTAGCGGGATTTTCGGGGAGCTGTTTTTT. Its translation is CASSLSSGIFGELFF.

This clonotype was detected ten times or more. V gene TRBV7-8 combines with J gene TRBJ2-7, with no clear D. Trimming shortened V by 4 bases and J by 4 bases, and 8 bases separated the two germline ends. The germline V gene has CDR1 SGHVS and CDR2 FQNEAQ. The CDR3 extends over 12 amino acids. CDR3 in DNA: TGTGCCAGCAGCTCCGTTTCGTACGAGCAGTACTTC. This translates into CASSSVSYEQYF.

Note on this clonotype: The germline gene is not matched at one end of the junction; a read error may be the cause. The V and J genes are TRBV7-9 and TRBJ1-2, with 8 bases lining up with TRBD1. CDR3 length: 16 residues. Per the germline V gene, CDR1 is SEHNR and CDR2 is FQNEAQ (reference sequence). The CDR3 loop reads CTSSPRGTGTYYGYTF. The CDR3 DNA follows: TGTACCAGCAGCCCGAGGGGGACAGGCACGTACTATGGCTACACCTTC.

The chain carries TRBV3-1 and TRBJ2-3, with unresolved D. CDR3 length: 15 amino acids. Germline V gene data show CDR1 as LGHDT and CDR2 as YNNKEL (reference sequence). Trimming removed 0 bases from V and 0 bases from J, with 7 bases in between. The CDR3 sequence: CASSQETRSTDTQYF. In DNA form, the CDR3 reads TGTGCCAGCAGCCAAGAGACACGAAGCACAGATACGCAGTATTTT.

The chain uses TRBV5-1 and TRBJ2-7; TRBD1 matches 8 bases. V was clipped by 0 bases and J by 3 bases; unmatched bases: 5. The CDR3 has 15 amino acids. Germline V gene sequence: CDR1 SGHRS, CDR2 YFSETQ. The CDR3 region is CASSLGQGADYEQYF. The CDR3 region has the DNA TGCGCCAGCAGCTTGGGGCAGGGGGCTGACTACGAGCAGTACTTC.

The rearrangement uses TRBV27 and TRBJ2-2, with D perhaps matching TRBD1 (5 bases). Trimming stripped 4 bases from V and 6 bases from J, with 9 bases between. Per the germline V gene, CDR1 is MNHEY and CDR2 is SMNVEV (reference sequence). CDR3 size: 13 residues. The CDR3 bases are TGTGCCAGCAGTTGGGGCATCCCCGGGGAGCTGTTTTTT. As protein: CASSWGIPGELFF.

This clonotype has just a few counts. This sequence joins TRBV12-3 or TRBV12-4 and TRBJ2-5, with TRBD1 matching over 7 bases. The CDR3 has 15 residues. The ends lost 6 bases at V and 1 base at J; junction bases unmatched: 8. As DNA, the CDR3 is TGTGCCAGCAGACAGGGGTTGGCTAGCCAAGAGACCCAGTACTTC. It codes for CASRQGLASQETQYF.

The rearrangement links TRBV20-1 to TRBJ1-2, with 10 bases that match TRBD1. Trimming cost V 4 bases and J 6 bases; bases outside gene matches: 11. The V gene's germline CDR1 is DFQATT and CDR2 SNEGSKA (reference sequence). The CDR3 runs to 15 residues. The CDR3 sequence: CSATGDGTGVNGYTF. The CDR3 DNA follows: TGCAGTGCTACAGGAGACGGGACAGGGGTGAATGGCTACACCTTC.

This clonotype was recorded a few times. The junction departs from germline at one end; a sequencing error may be responsible. The CDR3 region is CSVVPRDTGETRYF. The CDR3 bases are TGCAGCGTTGTCCCCCGGGACACGGGGGAGACCCGGTACTTC. This chain links TRBV29-1 with TRBJ2-5; D tentatively fits TRBD1 or TRBD2 (6 bases each). Germline loops: CDR1 SQVTM, CDR2 ANQGSEA. CDR3 length: 14 residues.

This clonotype has a handful of counts. At one of its ends the junction is not consistent with the germline gene, which may arise from a read error. V and J are TRBV12-3 or TRBV12-4 and TRBJ2-5, with 10 bases identical to TRBD2. CDR3 length: 17 amino acids. CDR3 sequence reads: CARSFRSSGSAWETQYF. The CDR3 DNA follows: TGTGCCCGCAGTTTTAGGTCTAGCGGGAGTGCTTGGGAGACCCAGTACTTC.

The V call is TRBV7-3, the J call TRBJ1-1; D uncertain. The CDR3 contains 15 residues. Germline assignment: CDR1 SGHTA and CDR2 FQGTGA. The germline V and J ends were trimmed by 2 bases and 0 bases, with 10 bases remaining between them. DNA for the CDR3: TGTGCCAGCAGCTTAGGGTCGCTAATGAACACTGAAGCTTTCTTT. Amino acids: CASSLGSLMNTEAFF.

J is TRBJ2-1 and V is TRBV25-1; 7 bases line up with TRBD2. The end of the DNA aligns better with TRBJ2-7, so the J call may be wrong. Looked up from germline, CDR1 is MGHDK and CDR2 is SYGVNS. The CDR3 runs 14 residues. The CDR3 sequence is CASSEPGDYNEQYF. In nucleotides, the CDR3 is TGTGCCAGCAGTGAACCCGGGGACTACAATGAGCAGTACTTC.

The chain carries TRBV28 and TRBJ1-2; D remains unclear. V was clipped by 8 bases and J by 2 bases, with 9 bases between them. This CDR3 is 12 amino acids long. Germline CDR1 reads MDHEN; CDR2 reads SYDVKM. DNA for the CDR3: TGTGCCAGCCTCCGGGTAAACTATGGCTACACCTTC. Translating it yields CASLRVNYGYTF.

The chain carries TRBV12-5 and TRBJ2-7; D not resolved. The germline CDR1 and CDR2 sequences are LGHNT and FRNRAP. Trimming shortened V by 1 base and J by 5 bases, and 12 bases separated the two germline ends. The CDR3 contains 14 residues. In DNA form, the CDR3 reads TGTGCTAGTGGTTTGGGGCCGTTTCTAGACGAGCAGTACTTC. Translated, it gives CASGLGPFLDEQYF.

The count of this clonotype is one. The rearrangement uses TRBV11-2 and TRBJ2-6; D is uncertain. The germline V and J ends were trimmed by 0 bases and 1 base, with 10 bases remaining between them. Germline V gives CDR1 SGHAT, CDR2 FQNNGV. This CDR3 contains 17 residues. For the CDR3, the DNA is TGTGCCAGCAGCTTAGAACCTCCTCAGTCTGGGGCCAACGTCCTGACTTTC. It codes for CASSLEPPQSGANVLTF.

The chain carries TRBV24-1 and TRBJ1-5, with 7 bases identical to TRBD1. Trimming removed 6 bases from V and 9 bases from J; junction bases left unmatched: 7. Germline lookup yields CDR1 KGHDR and CDR2 SFDVKD. The CDR3 loop spans 13 amino acids. The CDR3 sequence is CATSRTGRWPQHF. The CDR3 nucleotides read TGTGCCACCAGTAGGACAGGCCGTTGGCCCCAGCATTTT.

The V call is TRBV3-1, the J call TRBJ1-2, with D tentatively TRBD1 (5 bases). Trimming cost V 2 bases and J 7 bases, with 11 bases left between them. The germline V gene encodes CDR1 LGHDT and CDR2 YNNKEL (reference sequence). The CDR3 runs 13 residues. The chain's CDR3 is CASSQTWGGGYTF. The CDR3 DNA sequence: TGTGCCAGCAGCCAAACCTGGGGCGGTGGCTACACCTTC.

The rearrangement joins TRBV3-1 to TRBJ2-3; 7 nucleotides agree with TRBD2. J lost 5 bases, V lost 0 bases, and 8 bases had no gene match. Germline V CDR1 and CDR2: LGHDT, YNNKEL (reference sequence). CDR3 length: 16 residues. The CDR3 DNA is TGTGCCAGCAGCCAAGACGGCGGGGGAGTGGTAGATACGCAGTATTTT. Its protein is CASSQDGGGVVDTQYF.

This clonotype occurred a few times. V and J are TRBV24-1 and TRBJ2-7; D not resolved. The V end lost 3 bases, the J end lost 0 bases, and 5 bases lay between the germline ends. The CDR3 length is 13 residues. The germline V gene encodes CDR1 KGHDR and CDR2 SFDVKD. CDR3 DNA sequence: TGTGCCACCAGTGATCCCGGCTCCTACGAGCAGTACTTC. This codes for CATSDPGSYEQYF.

This clonotype was counted between two and nine times. J is TRBJ2-1 and V is TRBV29-1, with 8 bases identical to TRBD2. The J call is in doubt because the DNA end fits TRBJ2-7 better. CDR3 length: 15 amino acids. Germline assignment: CDR1 SQVTM and CDR2 ANQGSEA. The DNA of the CDR3 is TGCAGCGTTGAAGATCCACGGGGGGGGGCCTACGAGCAGTACTTC. Amino acids: CSVEDPRGGAYEQYF.

The rearrangement uses TRBV11-2 and TRBJ2-7, with D possibly being TRBD1 or TRBD2 (5 bases each). CDR1 and CDR2 from the germline V gene are SGHAT and FQNNGV. The CDR3 consists of 17 residues. Trimming removed 5 bases from V and 0 bases from J, with 20 bases in between. CDR3 nucleotides: TGTGCCAGCAGCCCTTTACCTTCCGGGACCGACTCCTACGAGCAGTACTTC. This encodes CASSPLPSGTDSYEQYF.

V usage is TRBV5-1 and J usage is TRBJ2-3, with 8 bases aligning to TRBD1. This CDR3 spans 16 amino acids. Germline CDR1 SGHRS, CDR2 YFSETQ. The V and J ends lost 1 base and 3 bases, in that order; junction bases with no gene match: 7. As DNA, the CDR3 is TGCGCCAGCAGCTTGCGGGGACAGGCCGCGACAGATACGCAGTATTTT. It yields the protein CASSLRGQAATDTQYF.

In its sample, this clonotype was seen a few times. The chain links TRBV7-2 to TRBJ1-2, with D tentatively TRBD1 (5 bases). This CDR3 comprises 13 residues. CDR1 and CDR2 from the germline V gene are SGHTA and FQGNSA. Trimming left V 5 bases short and J 3 bases short, with 10 bases between. The CDR3 spells CASSRVGDYGYTF. The CDR3 DNA is TGTGCCAGCAGCCGTGTGGGGGACTATGGCTACACCTTC.

This rearrangement joins TRBV4-1 to TRBJ1-5, with D possibly matching TRBD1 (6 bases). Trimming took 4 bases from V and 7 from J, leaving 14 bases between them. CDR3 size: 14 residues. Germline loops: CDR1 MGHRA, CDR2 YSYEKL. In nucleotides, the CDR3 is TGCGCCAGCAGCCCGGACAGTTTAATGCAGCCCCAGCATTTT. Its protein is CASSPDSLMQPQHF.

CDR3 nucleotides: TGTGCCAGCAGTTCCTATAGCGGGAGGCTCGCAGATACGCAGTATTTT. Residues: CASSSYSGRLADTQYF. The V gene is TRBV6-6, the J gene TRBJ2-3, with 10 bases identical to TRBD2. This CDR3 is 16 amino acids long. CDR1 is MNHNY, CDR2 SVGAGI, per germline (reference sequence). Trimming cost V 4 bases and J 4 bases; bases outside gene matches: 8.

This clonotype was found a few times. The chain joins TRBV5-6 to TRBJ2-5; 8 nucleotides align to TRBD1. The DNA end lines up better with TRBJ2-7; the J call may be wrong. This CDR3 spans 15 amino acids. Germline V CDR1 and CDR2: SGHDT, YYEEEE. CDR3 region: CASSARGPGSYEQYF. Here the CDR3 DNA reads TGTGCCAGCAGCGCCAGGGGGCCGGGCTCCTACGAGCAGTACTTC.

CDR3 protein: CASSILAGASHNEQFF. The CDR3 region has the DNA TGTGCCAGCAGCATCTTAGCGGGAGCTTCCCACAATGAGCAGTTCTTC. This sequence joins TRBV13 and TRBJ2-1; TRBD2 matches 9 bases. The CDR3 is 16 amino acids. CDR1 and CDR2 from the germline V gene are PRHDT and FYEKMQ (reference sequence). V lost 5 bases to trimming and J lost 5 bases; unmatched junction nucleotides: 10.

The chain recombines TRBV7-6 with TRBJ1-2, with TRBD1 matching over 7 bases. V gave up 5 bases and J gave up 6 bases; unmatched junction bases: 6. Looked up from germline, CDR1 is SGHVS and CDR2 is FNYEAQ. There are 13 residues in the CDR3. CDR3 residues: CASSPGTENGYTF. The CDR3 DNA reads as TGTGCCAGCAGCCCGGGGACAGAAAATGGCTACACCTTC.

The genes are TRBV7-6 and TRBJ2-1, with 7 bases matching TRBD1. Germline loops: CDR1 SGHVS, CDR2 FNYEAQ. The CDR3 is 17 residues long. The V and J ends lost 3 bases and 6 bases, in that order; junction bases with no gene match: 14. The CDR3 reads CASSFPMRGTDTNEQFF. The CDR3 DNA reads TGTGCCAGCAGCTTCCCCATGAGGGGGACAGATACCAATGAGCAGTTCTTC.

This clonotype has only a few counts. This chain links TRBV9 with TRBJ2-5, with D possibly called TRBD1 or TRBD2 (5 bases each). The CDR3 is 15 amino acids. Between the trimmed V and J ends, which lost 0 bases and 4 bases, there was a span of 13 bases. Germline V gives CDR1 SGDLS, CDR2 YYNGEE. CDR3 in amino acids: CASSVDGTGSETQYF. The CDR3 region has the DNA TGTGCCAGCAGCGTAGATGGGACGGGGTCAGAGACCCAGTACTTC.

V usage is TRBV28 and J usage is TRBJ2-5; 14 nucleotides line up with TRBD2. The J call may be in error: the DNA end matches TRBJ2-7 better. The CDR3 totals 15 residues. The V gene's germline CDR1 is MDHEN and CDR2 SYDVKM. The CDR3 DNA reads TGTGCCAGCAGTTCTTGGACTAGCGGGGGGTACGAGCAGTACTTC. As protein: CASSSWTSGGYEQYF.